These 31 T cell receptor beta chains originate from one sample sequenced in a study of cytomegalovirus exposure and HLA in healthy donors (dated by TCRdb to 2017 to 2019). Library generation was performed with the immunoSEQ multiplex PCR assay. Sourced from immuneACCESS, this table was stored by TCRdb with only in-frame sequences that have V and J called. A share of the clones is absent; for the studies checked, an unresolved V gene accounts for under half, and the remainder has no known explanation. This sample comprises over 100,000 clones, 89% of them detected only once. The ten largest make up 0.95% to 1.5% of the sample. Specimen: PBMCs. The receptors originated from a woman aged 18-29 years in good health and CMV-seronegative.

J is TRBJ2-1 and V is TRBV9, with TRBD2 matching 8 bases. Germline V gives CDR1 SGDLS, CDR2 YYNGEE. The CDR3 covers 15 residues. V lost 4 bases and J lost 7; bases outside the gene matches: 10. The CDR3 sequence is CASSPRLAGHNEQFF. As DNA, the CDR3 is TGTGCCAGCAGCCCCCGTTTAGCGGGGCATAATGAGCAGTTCTTC.

V is TRBV6-5 and J is TRBJ1-4; 7 positions match TRBD1. The CDR3 loop spans 15 amino acids. Trimming cost V 5 bases and J 6 bases; bases outside gene matches: 9. The germline V gene encodes CDR1 MNHEY and CDR2 SVGAGI. CDR3 bases: TGTGCCAGCAGTCAAATGACAGGGCGGGATGAAAAACTGTTTTTT. It specifies CASSQMTGRDEKLFF.

The chain is built from TRBV19 and TRBJ2-7, with D perhaps matching TRBD1 (6 bases). Germline CDR1 and CDR2: LNHDA and SQIVND (reference sequence). The V end lost 8 bases, the J end lost 0 bases, and 11 bases lay between the germline ends. The CDR3 loop spans 13 amino acids. The CDR3 DNA sequence: TGTGCCAGTGCTACGACAGGCTCCTACGAGCAGTACTTC. Protein product: CASATTGSYEQYF.

The chain uses TRBV5-1 and TRBJ2-7; D remains ambiguous. The V end was cut by 7 bases, the J end by 6 bases, with 20 bases between. The CDR3 consists of 14 residues. Germline assignment: CDR1 SGHRS and CDR2 YFSETQ. DNA of the CDR3: TGCGCCAGCGTCCTATACAGACCCAACGGCGAGCAGTACTTC. This translates into CASVLYRPNGEQYF.

This rearrangement joins TRBV10-3 to TRBJ1-1; D is uncertain. This CDR3 comprises 13 residues. CDR1 is ENHRY and CDR2 is SYGVKD in the germline V gene. The ends were cut back, 3 bases at V and 3 bases at J, with 8 bases in the middle. CDR3: CAISDMRDTEAFF. The CDR3, as DNA: TGTGCCATCAGTGATATGAGGGACACTGAAGCTTTCTTT.

CDR3 bases: TGTGCCAGCAGCTTAGGTCTCGGGACGGGGGCCTACGAGCAGTACTTC. Translated, it gives CASSLGLGTGAYEQYF. The chain joins TRBV11-2 to TRBJ2-7; D perhaps matches TRBD2 (6 bases). The CDR3 has 16 residues. The V gene lost 1 base and the J gene lost 2 bases, with 15 bases spanning the gap. The germline V gene has CDR1 SGHAT and CDR2 FQNNGV.

The chain uses TRBV7-9 and TRBJ1-1; D possibly corresponds to TRBD1 (5 bases). V lost 4 bases and J 6 bases, leaving 15 bases between the germline ends. The CDR3 extends over 14 amino acids. Germline CDR1 reads SEHNR; CDR2 reads FQNEAQ (reference sequence). In nucleotides, the CDR3 is TGTGCCAGCAGCTCCCGGGAGAGGGGCGCTGAAGCTTTCTTT. Its protein is CASSSRERGAEAFF.

This chain joins TRBV10-3 and TRBJ2-1; 12 bases align to TRBD2. The CDR3 runs to 19 residues. The V gene end was trimmed by 3 bases and the J gene end by 4 bases; junction bases not matched to a gene: 13. Germline values: CDR1 ENHRY, CDR2 SYGVKD. The CDR3 DNA follows: TGTGCCATCAGTGACGGGCTAGCGGGGGGGAGCCACCTTTACAATGAGCAGTTCTTC. This sequence encodes CAISDGLAGGSHLYNEQFF.

The rearrangement uses TRBV7-8 and TRBJ1-1; perhaps TRBD1 as D (5 bases). The V and J ends lost 1 base and 5 bases respectively, with 11 bases between them. Germline lookup yields CDR1 SGHVS and CDR2 FQNEAQ. This CDR3 is built from 14 residues. The CDR3 nucleotides read TGTGCCAGCAGCTTAGTGGAGGGGCTGACTGAAGCTTTCTTT. Translated, it gives CASSLVEGLTEAFF.

This clone is labeled large. The chain joins TRBV10-1 to TRBJ1-3; TRBD1 might be the D (6 bases). Trimming removed 2 bases from V and 0 bases from J, with 8 bases in between. The CDR3 totals 15 residues. CDR1 and CDR2 (germline): WNHNN, SYGVQD (reference sequence). CDR3 region: CASSERTDSGNTIYF. CDR3 bases: TGCGCCAGCAGTGAGCGGACAGACTCTGGAAACACCATATATTTT.

This clone was seen only a few times. The junction does not match germline at one end; this may be a read error. V and J are TRBV29-1 and TRBJ2-1; the D gene is possibly TRBD2 (6 bases). CDR1 and CDR2 (germline): SQVTM, ANQGSEA. This CDR3 region has 13 residues. CDR3: CSVEGDSNNEQFF. The CDR3 DNA sequence: TGCAGCGTTGAAGGGGACTCCAACAATGAGCAGTTCTTC.

This clone was seen more than once but under ten times. The chain is built from TRBV6-5 and TRBJ1-2; possible D gene TRBD1, 5 bases. Per germline, CDR1 MNHEY and CDR2 SVGAGI. This CDR3 is 12 amino acids long. Deletions cut 6 bases from V and 6 bases from J, with 11 bases between. The CDR3 coding sequence is TGTGCCAGCAGCCCCCAGGGAAATGGCTACACCTTC. Amino acid sequence: CASSPQGNGYTF.

V usage is TRBV5-5 and J usage is TRBJ1-5; the match to TRBD1 covers 8 bases. J lost 5 bases, V lost 4 bases, and 2 bases had no gene match. The CDR3 runs 13 residues. CDR1 SGHKS and CDR2 YYEKEE come from the germline V gene (reference sequence). Here the CDR3 reads CASSNRGDQPQHF. The CDR3 DNA reads TGTGCCAGCAGCAACAGGGGGGATCAGCCCCAGCATTTT.

This chain connects TRBV6-5 to TRBJ1-2, with D perhaps TRBD1 (6 bases). CDR1 and CDR2 (germline): MNHEY, SVGAGI. V shed 6 bases and J shed 0 bases, with 14 bases lying between them. This CDR3 spans 15 amino acids. CDR3 loop: CASRDQGRSNYGYTF. The CDR3, as DNA: TGTGCCAGCAGAGATCAGGGGAGATCTAACTATGGCTACACCTTC.

V is TRBV18 and J is TRBJ2-5; D is possibly TRBD2 (6 bases). Trimming stripped 3 bases from V and 4 bases from J, with 15 bases between. The CDR3 extends over 15 amino acids. The V gene's germline CDR1 is KGHSH and CDR2 LQKENI. CDR3 loop: CASSPDLVGGETQYF. In nucleotides, the CDR3 is TGTGCCAGCTCACCCGATTTGGTCGGGGGAGAGACCCAGTACTTC.

This clone was observed a single time. The chain is built from TRBV5-6 and TRBJ2-5, with TRBD1 matching over 9 bases. CDR1 is SGHDT, CDR2 YYEEEE, per germline. V was clipped by 1 base and J by 4 bases; unmatched bases: 11. This CDR3 spans 17 amino acids. The CDR3 DNA follows: TGTGCCAGCAGCTTGACCTACGGGACAGGGTCGAGAGAGACCCAGTACTTC. This sequence encodes CASSLTYGTGSRETQYF.

The chain has TRBV7-6 and TRBJ1-1, with a possible D match to TRBD1 (6 bases). Germline loops: CDR1 SGHVS, CDR2 FNYEAQ. This CDR3 has 13 amino acids. V dropped 5 bases and J dropped 3 bases, with 10 bases sitting between them. The chain's CDR3 is CASSGGQHTEAFF. In DNA form, the CDR3 reads TGTGCCAGCAGCGGCGGACAGCACACTGAAGCTTTCTTT. The whole variable domain, filled in from reference TRBV7-6 and TRBJ1-1, reads GAGVSQSPRYKVTKRGQDVALRCDPISGHVSLYWYRQALGQGPEFLTYFNYEAQQDKSGLPNDRFSAERPEGSISTLTIQRTEQRDSAMYRCASSGGQHTEAFFGQGTRLTVV.

This clone was seen only a few times. This chain joins TRBV5-4 and TRBJ1-3, with D perhaps TRBD1 (5 bases). This CDR3 has 12 amino acids. In germline, CDR1 is SGHNT, CDR2 YYREEE (reference sequence). V was pared by 10 bases and J by 1 base, with 9 bases between. The chain's CDR3 is CAQGGSGNTIYF. The DNA for the CDR3 is TGTGCCCAGGGAGGATCTGGAAACACCATATATTTT.

V is TRBV19 and J is TRBJ1-2; the match to TRBD1 covers 9 bases. V lost 5 bases, J lost 0 bases, and 16 bases stayed unmatched. CDR1 is LNHDA and CDR2 is SQIVND in the germline V gene (reference sequence). The CDR3 spans 19 residues. The CDR3 sequence: CASSFRFRTGETPNYGYTF. DNA of the CDR3: TGTGCCAGTAGTTTCCGTTTCCGGACAGGGGAAACGCCTAACTATGGCTACACCTTC.

This clone showed up just once. The chain carries TRBV6-1 and TRBJ2-7; 8 bases fit TRBD1. The J segment lost 3 bases and the V segment lost 4 bases, leaving 11 bases of the junction unmatched. The CDR3 extends over 16 amino acids. CDR1 MNHNS and CDR2 SASEGT come from the germline V gene. The CDR3 sequence: CASSGVGTGLDYEQYF. CDR3 sequence (DNA): TGTGCCAGCAGTGGAGTCGGGACAGGCCTAGACTACGAGCAGTACTTC.

CDR3 nucleotides: TGTGCCAGCACCCGCGTGGGCGGGGGACAATACAATGAGCAGTTCTTC. It yields the protein CASTRVGGGQYNEQFF. This rearrangement joins TRBV2 to TRBJ2-1, with a possible D match to TRBD2 (7 bases). CDR1 SNHLY and CDR2 FYNNEI come from the germline V gene. Trimming stripped 7 bases from V and 4 bases from J, with 20 bases between. The CDR3 is 16 amino acids.

This clone was found a few times. V gene TRBV18 combines with J gene TRBJ1-6; a weak D match, TRBD1 (5 bases). The V and J ends lost 3 bases and 9 bases respectively, with 9 bases between them. The CDR3 sequence is 13 residues long. Germline CDR1 is KGHSH and CDR2 is LQKENI. The chain's CDR3 is CASSPDRSSPLHF. DNA for the CDR3: TGTGCCAGCTCACCTGACAGATCTTCACCCCTCCACTTT.

CDR3 DNA: TGTGCCAGCAGCTTAGCGGGAACAGGGGGGTACGAGCAGTACTTC. Protein: CASSLAGTGGYEQYF. The chain recombines TRBV7-8 with TRBJ2-7; 8 bases line up with TRBD1. V lost 0 bases to trimming and J lost 4 bases; unmatched junction nucleotides: 5. Germline V gives CDR1 SGHVS, CDR2 FQNEAQ. The CDR3 has 15 amino acids. Full variable domain (rest looked up from reference TRBV7-8 and TRBJ2-7): GAGVSQSPRYKVAKRGQDVALRCDPISGHVSLFWYQQALGQGPEFLTYFQNEAQLDKSGLPSDRFFAERPEGSVSTLKIQRTQQEDSAVYLCASSLAGTGGYEQYFGPGTRLTVT.

About this clone: This sample includes further DNA sequences coding for the same CDR3. The V call is TRBV29-1, the J call TRBJ1-2, with D uncertain. The V end was cut by 4 bases, the J end by 0 bases, with 6 bases between. Looked up from germline, CDR1 is SQVTM and CDR2 is ANQGSEA. The CDR3 runs 12 residues. CDR3 residues: CSVVPANYGYTF. CDR3 nucleotide sequence: TGCAGCGTTGTCCCCGCTAACTATGGCTACACCTTC.

V is TRBV27 and J is TRBJ2-3; TRBD1 might be the D (6 bases). The V gene's germline CDR1 is MNHEY and CDR2 SMNVEV (reference sequence). Deletions cut 5 bases from V and 2 bases from J, with 23 bases between. The CDR3 spans 18 residues. Here the CDR3 reads CASSTPRLGAGFTDTQYF. In nucleotides, the CDR3 is TGTGCCAGCAGTACGCCAAGATTGGGGGCCGGGTTCACAGATACGCAGTATTTT.

The table lists this clone with a count of one. The chain joins TRBV11-2 to TRBJ2-5; 7 nucleotides align to TRBD2. V dropped 0 bases and J dropped 3; count of bases not matched to a gene: 7. The germline V gene has CDR1 SGHAT and CDR2 FQNNGV. This CDR3 region has 16 residues. CDR3 in amino acids: CASSLDITSAKETQYF. The CDR3 nucleotides are TGTGCCAGCAGCTTAGATATTACTAGCGCCAAAGAGACCCAGTACTTC. Complete variable domain (other parts from reference TRBV11-2 and TRBJ2-5): EAGVAQSPRYKIIEKRQSVAFWCNPISGHATLYWYQQILGQGPKLLIQFQNNGVVDDSQLPKDRFSAERLKGVDSTLKIQPAKLEDSAVYLCASSLDITSAKETQYFGPGTRLLVL.

The chain recombines TRBV5-1 with TRBJ2-5; TRBD2 aligns across 9 bases. Germline trimming cut 2 bases from V and 3 bases from J; bases unmatched to any gene: 8. Germline V gene data show CDR1 as SGHRS and CDR2 as YFSETQ. The CDR3 covers 16 residues. In DNA, the CDR3 is TGCGCCAGCAGCTTTGGAAGCGCTAGCGGGGAAGAGACCCAGTACTTC. Protein: CASSFGSASGEETQYF. The entire variable domain, with the rest obtained from reference TRBV5-1 and TRBJ2-5, is as follows: KAGVTQTPRYLIKTRGQQVTLSCSPISGHRSVSWYQQTPGQGLQFLFEYFSETQRNKGNFPGRFSGRQFSNSRSEMNVSTLELGDSALYLCASSFGSASGEETQYFGPGTRLLVL.

This chain connects TRBV28 to TRBJ1-2; 9 nucleotides agree with TRBD1. Germline assignment: CDR1 MDHEN and CDR2 SYDVKM. CDR3 length: 14 residues. Trimming cost V 4 bases and J 7 bases; bases outside gene matches: 7. DNA for the CDR3: TGTGCCAGCAGTTCCGGACAGGGGAGTGCTGGCTACACCTTC. It encodes CASSSGQGSAGYTF.

This chain joins TRBV19 and TRBJ2-7, with D perhaps matching TRBD1 (6 bases). Germline assignment: CDR1 LNHDA and CDR2 SQIVND (reference sequence). V lost 1 base and J lost 3, with 16 bases in between. This CDR3 comprises 16 residues. DNA of the CDR3: TGTGCCAGTAGTATAGGAGGTGGCAGGGGCGGCTACGAGCAGTACTTC. The encoded protein is CASSIGGGRGGYEQYF.

This clone was seen just once. The J gene is TRBJ2-5, the V gene TRBV20-1; no definite D call. Germline-derived CDR1 and CDR2 are DFQATT and SNEGSKA (reference sequence). V was clipped by 6 bases and J by 2 bases, with 7 bases between them. CDR3 length: 11 residues. CDR3 nucleotides: TGCAGTGCGCGGAAACAAGAGACCCAGTACTTC. This sequence encodes CSARKQETQYF.

V gene TRBV27 combines with J gene TRBJ1-2; D gene uncertain. V shed 5 bases and J shed 8 bases, with 18 bases lying between them. The CDR3 runs to 14 residues. Germline lookup yields CDR1 MNHEY and CDR2 SMNVEV (reference sequence). CDR3 residues: CASSPPGAVRGYTF. CDR3 DNA: TGTGCCAGCAGTCCCCCGGGAGCAGTTCGGGGCTACACCTTC.